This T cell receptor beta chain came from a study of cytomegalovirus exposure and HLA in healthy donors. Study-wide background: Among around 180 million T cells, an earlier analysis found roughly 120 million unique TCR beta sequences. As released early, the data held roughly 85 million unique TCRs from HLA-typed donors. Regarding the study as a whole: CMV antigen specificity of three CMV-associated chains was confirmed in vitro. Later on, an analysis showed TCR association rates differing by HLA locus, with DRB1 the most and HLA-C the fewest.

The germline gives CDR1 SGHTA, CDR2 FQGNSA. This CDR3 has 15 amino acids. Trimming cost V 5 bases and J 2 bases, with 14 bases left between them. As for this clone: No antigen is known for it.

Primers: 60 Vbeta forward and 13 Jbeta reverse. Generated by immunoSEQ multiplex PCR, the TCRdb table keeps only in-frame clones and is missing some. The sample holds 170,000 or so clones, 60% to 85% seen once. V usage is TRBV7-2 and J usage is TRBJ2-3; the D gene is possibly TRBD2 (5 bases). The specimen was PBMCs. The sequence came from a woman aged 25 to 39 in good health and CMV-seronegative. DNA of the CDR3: TGTGCCAGCAGCACCTTAAGCGGAGTCACAGATACGCAGTATTTT. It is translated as CASSTLSGVTDTQYF.